The source of this TCR beta chain is a study of response to subunit inactivated influenza vaccine. With respect to this clonotype: Its cognate antigen is unknown.

One entry per CDR3 protein results from TCRdb running MiXCR on the RT-PCR reads. The sample shows hundreds of thousands of distinct CDR3 sequences, around 25% of them seen only once. The CDR3 covers 16 residues. Germline lookup yields CDR1 SGHTA and CDR2 FQGNSA. V was pared by 1 base and J by 1 base, with 11 bases between. Study observations and caveats: Each seasonal influenza vaccination, the authors suggested, recruits few new T cells.

This rearrangement joins TRBV7-2 to TRBJ2-1; maybe TRBD1 (5 bases). The sequences come from CD4+ T cells sorted from PBMCs, collected about 5 days after vaccination. This receptor was obtained from a man aged 45-60 years who received an inactivated influenza vaccine. The CDR3: CASSLVGAESYNEQFF. The CDR3, as DNA: TGTGCCAGCAGCTTAGTTGGGGCGGAGTCCTACAATGAGCAGTTCTTC.